This T cell receptor beta chain was documented in a study of T cells in Graves' hyperthyroidism and ophthalmopathy (dated by TCRdb to about 2019). For context, the study as a whole: Peripheral blood was sampled at the time of initial diagnosis, prior to any treatment. TCR V-J signatures able to tell the groups apart were searched for in a discovery cohort of more than 90 patients, of whom more than 40 had Graves' ophthalmopathy and roughly 57 had stable Graves' hyperthyroidism. In addition, the study compared T-cell repertoires in thyroid tissue and in blood from about 6 Graves' hyperthyroidism patients. Whether ophthalmopathy could be predicted prospectively was tested in an independent validation cohort made up of 18 to 20 hyperthyroidism patients plus 17 patients who later progressed to ophthalmopathy. The approximately 90 discovery patients were divided at random into training and test sets in a 7:3 ratio. Following sampling, methimazole starting at 30 mg daily was given to hyperthyroidism patients, and high-dose intravenous methylprednisolone was given to ophthalmopathy patients. The paper describes TCR Vbeta CDR3 sequencing of 140 or so peripheral blood samples, made up of 43 ophthalmopathy patients, around 78 hyperthyroidism patients and 17 progressor patients. The investigation overall reported the following: No statistical method was used to fix the sample size in advance, and group allocation was not hidden from the investigators. Most expanded thyroid clonotypes (frequency above 0.001) were also detected in blood, suggesting blood repertoires may reflect thyroid immune responses. In validation, progression to ophthalmopathy was predicted by the model with 70.59% sensitivity and 72% to 85% specificity, a median of about 6.4 months before onset. In cross-validation, a model built on a 13 V-J signature told ophthalmopathy apart from stable hyperthyroidism with approximately 90% sensitivity and approximately 84% specificity, and in testing the same model reached 80%/75%.

To note about this clonotype: Its target antigen remains unknown. Base qualities are not provided; no much larger clone lies one nucleotide away.

Based on the germline V gene (reference sequence), the CDR1 and CDR2 sequences are LNHDA and SQIVND. From V the trimming removes 5 bases and from J it removes 7 bases, while the gene matches leave 6 bases of the junction unaccounted for. The CDR3 holds 15 amino acids from the cysteine to the phenylalanine. The entry retains the CDR3 DNA only, 45 bases that are in frame from base 1. The hyperthyroidism patients were between 18 and 65 years old and newly diagnosed, with a disease duration of less than 2 months. Patients with uncontrolled infections, other autoimmune diseases, pregnancy or lactation were excluded. Diagnoses were established on the basis of clinical symptoms, serum thyroxine and TRAb, thyroid ultrasound, and orbital computed tomography. For progressor patients, blood was drawn at the first diagnosis of hyperthyroidism, before any ophthalmopathy symptoms had appeared. Ficoll-Paque density gradient centrifugation was used to isolate PBMCs from around 10 ml of fresh peripheral blood. Progressor patients were first diagnosed with Graves' hyperthyroidism and then developed ophthalmopathy during follow-up. Total RNA was extracted with Trizol reagent, and quality was checked on an Agilent 2100 Bioanalyzer.

TCR beta CDR3 regions were amplified from RNA transcripts. The TCR CDR3 was subjected to a first round of RT-PCR using the HTBI primer set and the Qiagen OneStep RT-PCR kit. A second multiplex PCR round built the libraries, followed by size selection and purification. Paired-end sequencing of the libraries was performed with 100 bp reads on an Illumina HiSeq2000. As for the authors' bioinformatics: SOAPnuke was used to process the raw data, removing reads that contained adapters or uncalled bases, had a mean Phred below 15, or lacked an exact match to the constant primer or identifier. COPE v1.2.5 was used to merge the high-quality paired reads, and each unique nucleotide sequence was defined as a clonotype. MiTCR v1.1 was used to align the clonotypes against IMGT TRBV, TRBD and TRBJ reference segments. Analysis was restricted to V-J combinations with a frequency above 0.0001, which covered 99% to 99.2% of repertoires. The TCS score was defined as the ratio of F50 (clonal expansion) to E x V (chaos), calculated using BLOSUM62-based TCRdist between CDR3 peptides within each V-J. Welch's t-statistics and random forest reduced roughly 530 V-J features to under 15, which were used in a naive Bayes classifier (R e1071). TCRdb trimmed the raw reads at Q25, called clones with MiXCR and kept productive beta chains. Every entry covers one CDR3 protein and lists the most common genes and DNA from its rows. TCRdb assigned the V and J calls; the authors' analysis was not used. This sample is represented by 350,000 to 450,000 distinct CDR3 sequences; approximately 18% of them were singletons. The ten largest clones capture around 35% of the sample.

The sequence joins TRBV19 to TRBJ2-1, with 12 bases aligning to TRBD2. Material for sequencing was blood. The TCR sequence derives from a woman younger than 45 with Graves' hyperthyroidism that later progressed to Graves' ophthalmopathy. The CDR3 region reads CASSPLAGGWNEQFF. The DNA sequence follows: TGTGCCAGTAGTCCCCTAGCGGGAGGGTGGAATGAGCAGTTCTTC.